This T cell receptor (beta chain) comes out of a study of vaccination effects on CD4 cells after COVID-19. In the study overall: Sample provision by two convalescent patients occurred 16 days and one week before vaccination.

A note on this clone: The antigen is undetermined.

Germline CDR1 SGHKS, CDR2 YYEKEE (reference sequence). The CDR3 loop spans 11 amino acids. Trimming stripped 3 bases from V and 3 bases from J, with 4 bases between. Data came from immunoSEQ multiplex PCR; TCRdb stores just in-frame clones and leaves some out. The table has 55,000 or so clones, around three quarters seen once. Before any sequencing was done, the ViraFEST assay used viral peptide pools to expand antigen-specific CD4+ T cells. Following culture for roughly 10 days, CD4+ T cells were isolated. From March to December 2020, the person had a SARS-CoV-2 infection that was confirmed by PCR. Each culture well received about 1.8 million PBMC. These cells were then cultured in IMDM with 10 IU/ml IL-2 and 9.5 to 10 ug/ml peptides. Negative control cultures received an HIV-1 Nef peptide pool. IL-2 medium was substituted for half the medium on days 3 and 7.

This specimen consisted of CD4+ T cells from PBMCs cultured with HIV peptides, obtained before COVID-19 vaccination. Subset described: HIV-1 Nef peptide pool negative control/reference culture. This chain joins TRBV5-5 and TRBJ2-7; D remains unclear. The clonotype was recovered from a human donor who had a prior SARS-CoV-2 infection. The chain's CDR3 is CASSSLYEQYF. CDR3 in DNA: TGTGCCAGCAGCTCGCTCTACGAGCAGTACTTC.